These 25 T cell receptor beta chains were all obtained from the same sample, sequenced in a study of cytomegalovirus exposure and HLA in healthy donors. Both 60 Vbeta primers and 13 Jbeta primers went into the PCR. Profiled with immunoSEQ multiplex PCR; TCRdb holds only in-frame clones, not every one. Its clone listing holds about 96,000 clones. The sequenced sample consisted of PBMCs. These receptor sequences come from a woman aged 25 to 39 in good health and CMV-seronegative.

Here the CDR3 DNA reads TGTGCCAGCAGTTACTTGACGGGGAGCAATCAGCCCCAGCATTTT. Translated: CASSYLTGSNQPQHF. This chain links TRBV6-6 with TRBJ1-5; no firm D call. With 1 base removed from V and 1 base from J, the gap between germline ends came to 8 bases. The length of the CDR3 is 15 residues. Germline CDR1 and CDR2: MNHNY and SVGAGI (reference sequence).

The CDR3 reads CASRRTRNEQFF. The CDR3 DNA is TGTGCCAGCAGGCGGACAAGGAATGAGCAGTTCTTC. The gene calls are TRBV6-5 and TRBJ2-1; maybe TRBD1 (5 bases). The CDR3 covers 12 residues. V shed 6 bases and J shed 7 bases, with 10 bases lying between them. In germline, CDR1 is MNHEY, CDR2 SVGAGI.

The J gene is TRBJ2-3, the V gene TRBV11-2, with D unresolved. V gave up 1 base and J gave up 5 bases, with 10 bases separating them. The germline V gene has CDR1 SGHAT and CDR2 FQNNGV. The CDR3 covers 14 residues. The CDR3 region has the DNA TGTGCCAGCAGCTTAGGTGGCGGCCAAGATACGCAGTATTTT. This codes for CASSLGGGQDTQYF.

V and J are TRBV28 and TRBJ1-6; TRBD1 might be the D (6 bases). CDR1 is MDHEN, CDR2 SYDVKM, per germline. This CDR3 is 14 amino acids long. V dropped 8 bases and J dropped 8 bases, with 16 bases sitting between them. This CDR3 is CASGPRTAHSPLHF. The CDR3 nucleotides read TGTGCCAGCGGACCACGGACAGCCCATTCACCCCTCCACTTT. The variable domain in full, completed from reference TRBV28 and TRBJ1-6, reads DVKVTQSSRYLVKRTGEKVFLECVQDMDHENMFWYRQDPGLGLRLIYFSYDVKMKEKGDIPEGYSVSREKKERFSLILESASTNQTSMYLCASGPRTAHSPLHFGNGTRLTVT.

The chain joins TRBV7-2 to TRBJ2-2; a possible D gene is TRBD1 (6 bases). Germline CDR1 SGHTA, CDR2 FQGNSA. The CDR3 is 13 amino acids. V was cut by 5 bases and J by 6 bases, with 10 bases left in between. The CDR3 sequence: CASSQGRPGELFF. The CDR3 nucleotides read TGTGCCAGCAGCCAGGGGCGGCCCGGGGAGCTGTTTTTT. The full variable domain, with the rest looked up from reference TRBV7-2 and TRBJ2-2, is GAGVSQSPSNKVTEKGKDVELRCDPISGHTALYWYRQSLGQGLEFLIYFQGNSAPDKSGLPSDRFSAERTGGSVSTLTIQRTQQEDSAVYLCASSQGRPGELFFGEGSRLTVL.

The V call is TRBV27, the J call TRBJ1-2; a weak D match, TRBD1 (5 bases). Germline loops: CDR1 MNHEY, CDR2 SMNVEV (reference sequence). This CDR3 region has 15 residues. Between the trimmed V and J ends, which lost 5 bases and 4 bases, there was a span of 17 bases. The CDR3 bases are TGTGCCAGCAGTCCAATCCAGACAGAAGTCTATGGCTACACCTTC. This gives the protein CASSPIQTEVYGYTF.

The chain has TRBV6-1 and TRBJ2-7; 9 nucleotides match TRBD1. Per germline, CDR1 MNHNS and CDR2 SASEGT. The CDR3 sequence is 15 residues long. V shed 5 bases and J 3 bases; nucleotides not matched to a gene: 8. This CDR3 reads CASSPRDRVGYEQYF. In DNA form, the CDR3 reads TGTGCCAGCAGTCCCCGGGACAGGGTAGGCTACGAGCAGTACTTC.

The CDR3 region is CASIPQAQETQYF. The DNA for the CDR3 is TGTGCCAGCATCCCCCAGGCCCAGGAGACCCAGTACTTC. The chain links TRBV28 to TRBJ2-5; D gene uncertain. Germline V gives CDR1 MDHEN, CDR2 SYDVKM. V lost 7 bases and J lost 5, with 14 bases in between. The CDR3 has 13 residues.

V and J are TRBV5-4 and TRBJ2-1, with 12 bases aligning to TRBD2. The CDR3 is made up of 15 amino acids. Germline CDR1 SGHNT, CDR2 YYREEE (reference sequence). The V gene end was trimmed by 3 bases and the J gene end by 4 bases; junction bases not matched to a gene: 2. The CDR3 spells CASSSLAGGYNEQFF. The CDR3 DNA sequence: TGTGCCAGCAGCTCGCTAGCGGGAGGGTACAATGAGCAGTTCTTC.

The chain links TRBV19 to TRBJ2-6; no reliable D call. V was pared by 6 bases and J by 0 bases, with 12 bases between. This CDR3 has 16 amino acids. Germline V lookup: CDR1 LNHDA, CDR2 SQIVND (reference sequence). CDR3 in amino acids: CASRGTMNSGANVLTF. The CDR3 DNA sequence: TGTGCCAGTAGGGGCACCATGAACTCTGGGGCCAACGTCCTGACTTTC.

The V and J genes are TRBV14 and TRBJ2-1; the D gene is possibly TRBD1 (5 bases). Per the germline V gene, CDR1 is SGHDN and CDR2 is FVKESK. Trimming left V 0 bases short and J 9 bases short, with 6 bases between. This CDR3 is 12 amino acids long. DNA for the CDR3: TGTGCCAGCAGCCAAGATAGGGGTGAGCAGTTCTTC. As protein: CASSQDRGEQFF.

V gene TRBV6-5 combines with J gene TRBJ2-2, with 7 bases fitting TRBD2. The CDR3 has 15 residues. V trimming: 5 bases; J trimming: 3 bases; junction bases outside the gene matches: 6. The germline gives CDR1 MNHEY, CDR2 SVGAGI. In DNA, the CDR3 is TGTGCCAGCAGTCACGGACTAGGGGACACCGGGGAGCTGTTTTTT. Its translation is CASSHGLGDTGELFF.

About this clone: The junction differs from germline at one of its ends, possibly a read error. CDR3 loop: CATSRVRGPSYNPPLHF. The CDR3 region has the DNA TGTGCCACCAGCAGAGTCCGAGGGCCGTCCTATAATCCACCCCTCCACTTT. The chain couples TRBV15 to TRBJ1-6; D remains unclear. The germline V gene encodes CDR1 LNHNV and CDR2 YYDKDF (reference sequence). This CDR3 region has 17 residues.

The chain employs TRBV6-1 and TRBJ1-3; D remains ambiguous. Germline V gene lookup returns CDR1 MNHNS and CDR2 SASEGT. Trimming took off 1 base at V and 0 bases at J, with 7 bases between the two ends. The length of the CDR3 is 15 residues. CDR3 protein: CASSEVELSGNTIYF. DNA of the CDR3: TGTGCCAGCAGTGAAGTAGAACTCTCTGGAAACACCATATATTTT.

The chain uses TRBV28 and TRBJ2-7, with D possibly being TRBD2 (7 bases). V was clipped by 5 bases and J by 4 bases, with 12 bases between them. The CDR3 extends over 13 amino acids. Germline V gene lookup returns CDR1 MDHEN and CDR2 SYDVKM. CDR3 in DNA: TGTGCCAGCAGTCGGGGGGCGACGTACGAGCAGTACTTC. It yields the protein CASSRGATYEQYF.

V usage is TRBV27 and J usage is TRBJ1-5; D may be TRBD1 (6 bases). In germline, CDR1 is MNHEY, CDR2 SMNVEV (reference sequence). Trimming removed 3 bases from V and 3 bases from J, with 12 bases in between. This CDR3 has 15 amino acids. In nucleotides, the CDR3 is TGTGCCAGCAGTTTGTCATGGGACACCAATCAGCCCCAGCATTTT. It specifies CASSLSWDTNQPQHF.

The CDR3 sequence: CATSRAYNSPLHF. The CDR3 nucleotides read TGTGCCACCAGCAGAGCATATAATTCACCCCTCCACTTT. The chain has TRBV15 and TRBJ1-6; D unclear. The V gene's germline CDR1 is LNHNV and CDR2 YYDKDF (reference sequence). Trimming pared 1 base from V and 4 bases from J, leaving 2 bases between. CDR3 size: 13 residues.

V and J are TRBV6-5 and TRBJ1-1, with 9 bases matching TRBD1. Germline V gene data show CDR1 as MNHEY and CDR2 as SVGAGI. CDR3 length: 14 amino acids. V dropped 5 bases and J dropped 5; count of bases not matched to a gene: 6. The CDR3 DNA reads TGTGCCAGCAGTAACAGGGGGCCTGGTACTGAAGCTTTCTTT. Translated, it gives CASSNRGPGTEAFF.

This chain connects TRBV5-1 to TRBJ2-7, with 10 positions matching TRBD1. V lost 4 bases and J lost 4; bases outside the gene matches: 8. Germline V gene sequence: CDR1 SGHRS, CDR2 YFSETQ. The CDR3 sequence is 15 residues long. The CDR3 loop is CASSGSRDRGYEQYF. Written as DNA, the CDR3 is TGCGCCAGCAGCGGGAGTAGGGACAGGGGTTACGAGCAGTACTTC.

J is TRBJ1-4 and V is TRBV10-3, with D uncertain. Germline CDR1 ENHRY, CDR2 SYGVKD. V was trimmed by 3 bases and J by 0 bases, leaving 2 bases between them. This CDR3 region has 13 residues. DNA for the CDR3: TGTGCCATCAGTGACACAACTAATGAAAAACTGTTTTTT. Translating it yields CAISDTTNEKLFF.

The chain uses TRBV25-1 and TRBJ1-1; D is unclear. Between the trimmed V and J ends, which lost 3 bases and 5 bases, there was a span of 13 bases. The CDR3 has 14 residues. Germline values: CDR1 MGHDK, CDR2 SYGVNS. DNA for the CDR3: TGTGCCAGCAGTGACTGGGGAGGAGGAACTGAAGCTTTCTTT. It yields the protein CASSDWGGGTEAFF. The full variable domain, in which reference TRBV25-1 and TRBJ1-1 provide the parts outside the CDR3, is EADIYQTPRYLVIGTGKKITLECSQTMGHDKMYWYQQDPGMELHLIHYSYGVNSTEKGDLSSESTVSRIRTEHFPLTLESARPSHTSQYLCASSDWGGGTEAFFGQGTRLTVV.

The CDR3 reads CASRHWDRAAYEQYF. As DNA, the CDR3 is TGCGCCAGCAGACACTGGGACAGGGCAGCCTACGAGCAGTACTTC. The rearrangement joins TRBV4-1 to TRBJ2-7, with 9 bases fitting TRBD1. Germline V gene sequence: CDR1 MGHRA, CDR2 YSYEKL. CDR3 length equals 15 residues. V dropped 6 bases and J dropped 2; count of bases not matched to a gene: 8.

This sequence joins TRBV29-1 and TRBJ1-1; 8 positions agree with TRBD1. This CDR3 is 13 amino acids long. V lost 6 bases, J lost 4 bases, and 7 bases stayed unmatched. Germline CDR1 is SQVTM and CDR2 is ANQGSEA. The CDR3 here is CSVDRVGSTEAFF. CDR3 DNA sequence: TGCAGCGTGGACAGGGTAGGGAGCACTGAAGCTTTCTTT.

This rearrangement joins TRBV29-1 to TRBJ1-1; a possible D gene is TRBD1 (5 bases). V was trimmed by 1 base and J by 1 base, leaving 7 bases between them. There are 13 residues in the CDR3. CDR1 is SQVTM and CDR2 is ANQGSEA in the germline V gene. CDR3 DNA: TGCAGCGTTGAAGGACAGCAGAACACTGAAGCTTTCTTT. It is translated as CSVEGQQNTEAFF.

J is TRBJ2-7 and V is TRBV2, with TRBD2 matching over 14 bases. The CDR3 loop spans 17 amino acids. CDR1 is SNHLY, CDR2 FYNNEI, per germline. After removal of 7 bases from V and 2 bases from J, the junction contained 10 bases not matched to a gene. CDR3 DNA sequence: TGTGCCAGCATCTCCGGGACTAGCGGGAGTTCAGCCTACGAGCAGTACTTC. Encoded protein: CASISGTSGSSAYEQYF.